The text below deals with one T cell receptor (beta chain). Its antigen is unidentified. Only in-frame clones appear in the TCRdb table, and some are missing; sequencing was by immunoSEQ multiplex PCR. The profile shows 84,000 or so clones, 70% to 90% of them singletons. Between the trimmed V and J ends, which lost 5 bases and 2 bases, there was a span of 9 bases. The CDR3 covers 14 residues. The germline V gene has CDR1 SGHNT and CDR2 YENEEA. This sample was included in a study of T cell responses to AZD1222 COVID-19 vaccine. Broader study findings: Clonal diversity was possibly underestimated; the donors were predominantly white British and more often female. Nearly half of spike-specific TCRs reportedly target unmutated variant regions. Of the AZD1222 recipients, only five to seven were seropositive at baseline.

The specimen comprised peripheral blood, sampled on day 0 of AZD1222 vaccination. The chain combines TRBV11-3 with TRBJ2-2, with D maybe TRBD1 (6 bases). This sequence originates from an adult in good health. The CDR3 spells CASSGTPNTGELFF. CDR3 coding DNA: TGTGCCAGCAGCGGGACACCAAACACCGGGGAGCTGTTTTTT.